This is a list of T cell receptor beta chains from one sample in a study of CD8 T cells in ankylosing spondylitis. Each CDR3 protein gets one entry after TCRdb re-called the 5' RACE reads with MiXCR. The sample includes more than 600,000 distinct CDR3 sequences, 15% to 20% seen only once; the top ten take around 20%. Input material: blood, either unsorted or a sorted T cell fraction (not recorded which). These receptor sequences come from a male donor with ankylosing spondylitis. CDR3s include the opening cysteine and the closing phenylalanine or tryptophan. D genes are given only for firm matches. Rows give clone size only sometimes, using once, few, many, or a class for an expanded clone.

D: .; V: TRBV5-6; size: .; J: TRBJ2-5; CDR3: CASSLAGRAETQYF; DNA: TGTGCCAGCAGCTTGGCCGGCAGGGCTGAGACCCAGTACTTC
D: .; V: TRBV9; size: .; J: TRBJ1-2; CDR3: CASSVSGTLPDQYGYTF; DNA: TGTGCCAGCAGCGTATCAGGGACTCTTCCCGATCAGTATGGCTACACCTTC
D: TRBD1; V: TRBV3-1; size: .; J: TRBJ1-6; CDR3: CASASTGVSSPLHF; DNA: TGTGCCAGCGCGTCGACAGGGGTAAGCTCACCCCTCCACTTT
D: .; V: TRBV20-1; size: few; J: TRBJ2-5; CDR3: CSARKSGDMAQYF; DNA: TGCAGTGCTAGAAAGTCAGGGGATATGGCCCAGTACTTC
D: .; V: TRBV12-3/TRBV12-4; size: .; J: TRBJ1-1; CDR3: CASTRWGNTEAFF; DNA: TGTGCCAGCACTAGGTGGGGGAACACTGAAGCTTTCTTT
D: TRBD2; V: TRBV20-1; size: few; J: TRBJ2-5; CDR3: CSATSHGGGRETQYF; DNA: TGCAGTGCCACCTCTCATGGGGGGGGTAGGGAGACCCAGTACTTC
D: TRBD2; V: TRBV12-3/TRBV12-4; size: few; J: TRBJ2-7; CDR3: CASSLTSGYPYEQYF; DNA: TGTGCCAGCAGCCTGACTAGCGGGTACCCCTACGAGCAGTACTTC
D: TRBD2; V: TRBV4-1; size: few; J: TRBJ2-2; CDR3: CASSPLAVNTGELFF; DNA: TGCGCCAGCAGTCCACTAGCGGTTAACACCGGGGAGCTGTTTTTT
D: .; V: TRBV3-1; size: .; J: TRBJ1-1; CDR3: CASSQEDSEAFF; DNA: TGTGCCAGCAGCCAAGAAGACAGTGAAGCTTTCTTT
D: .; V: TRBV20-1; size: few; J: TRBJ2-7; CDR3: CSASSRGSYEQYF; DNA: TGCAGTGCTAGTAGCAGGGGCTCCTACGAGCAGTACTTC
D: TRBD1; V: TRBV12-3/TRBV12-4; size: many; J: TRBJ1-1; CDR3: CASSLSVQGRGGTEAFF; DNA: TGTGCCAGCAGTTTATCGGTACAGGGGAGGGGAGGTACTGAAGCTTTCTTT
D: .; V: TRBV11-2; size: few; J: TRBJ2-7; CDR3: CASSLEAGIYEQYF; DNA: TGTGCCAGCAGCTTAGAGGCAGGAATCTACGAGCAGTACTTC
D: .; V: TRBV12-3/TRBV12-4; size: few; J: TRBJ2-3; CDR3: CASSLGMGTDTQYF; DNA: TGTGCCAGCAGTTTAGGGATGGGGACAGATACGCAGTATTTT
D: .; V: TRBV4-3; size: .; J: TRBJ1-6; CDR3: CASSQDRSPRHSPLHF; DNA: TGCGCCAGCAGCCAAGATCGATCTCCGAGGCATTCACCCCTCCACTTT
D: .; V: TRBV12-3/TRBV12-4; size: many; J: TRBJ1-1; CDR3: CASTPQENTEAFF; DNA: TGTGCCAGCACCCCCCAGGAGAACACTGAAGCTTTCTTT
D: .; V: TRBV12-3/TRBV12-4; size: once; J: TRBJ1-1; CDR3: CTSSPDFRGLGGNTEAFF; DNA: TGTACCAGCAGTCCCGATTTTCGGGGGCTAGGAGGGAACACTGAAGCTTTCTTT
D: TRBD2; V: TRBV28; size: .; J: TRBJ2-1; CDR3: CASSSPSGGFNEQFF; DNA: TGTGCCAGCAGTTCCCCCAGCGGGGGCTTCAATGAGCAGTTCTTC
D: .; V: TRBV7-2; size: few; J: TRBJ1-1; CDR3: CASSLGSARTEAFF; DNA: TGTGCCAGCAGCTTAGGTTCCGCGCGGACTGAAGCTTTCTTT
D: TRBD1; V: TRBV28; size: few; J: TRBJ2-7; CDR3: CASTPFSGQGGYEQYF; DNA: TGTGCCAGCACCCCCTTTTCGGGACAGGGCGGTTACGAGCAGTACTTC
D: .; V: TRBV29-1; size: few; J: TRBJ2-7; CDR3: CSVGEGSEQYF; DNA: TGCAGCGTTGGGGAAGGTAGCGAGCAGTACTTC
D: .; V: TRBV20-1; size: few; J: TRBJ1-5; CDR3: CSAAEQGRKGNQPQHF; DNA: TGCAGTGCCGCAGAACAGGGTCGAAAAGGCAATCAGCCCCAGCATTTT
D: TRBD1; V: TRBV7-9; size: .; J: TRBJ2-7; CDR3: CASSQDRDRGEQYF; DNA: TGTGCCAGCAGCCAAGACCGGGACAGGGGGGAGCAGTACTTC
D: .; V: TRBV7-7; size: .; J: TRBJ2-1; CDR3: CASSSGGKTSYNEQFF; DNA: TGTGCTAGCAGCTCAGGGGGGAAAACCTCCTACAATGAGCAGTTCTTC
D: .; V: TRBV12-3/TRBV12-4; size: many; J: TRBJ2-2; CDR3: CASSLILNGELFF; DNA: TGTGCCAGCAGTTTAATCCTTAACGGGGAGCTGTTTTTT
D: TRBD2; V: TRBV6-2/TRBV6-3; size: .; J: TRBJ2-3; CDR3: CASSYSPLSERESTDTQYF; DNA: TGTGCCAGCAGTTACTCGCCTCTTAGCGAGCGGGAGAGCACAGATACGCAGTATTTT
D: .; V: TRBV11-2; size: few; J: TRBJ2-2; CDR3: CASRPAGAPGELFF; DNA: TGTGCCAGCAGACCGGCAGGGGCTCCCGGGGAGCTGTTTTTT
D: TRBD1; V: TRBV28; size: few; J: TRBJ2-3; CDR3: CASSPREGALTDTQYF; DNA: TGTGCCAGCAGTCCTCGAGAGGGGGCGCTCACAGATACGCAGTATTTT
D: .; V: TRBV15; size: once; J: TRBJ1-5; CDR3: CATSRDLSQPQHF; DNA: TGTGCCACCAGCAGAGATCTAAGTCAGCCCCAGCATTTT
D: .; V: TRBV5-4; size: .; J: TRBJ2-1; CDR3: CASHTGTNYNEQFF; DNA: TGTGCCAGCCACACCGGGACCAACTACAATGAGCAGTTCTTC
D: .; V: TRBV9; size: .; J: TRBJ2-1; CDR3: CASSVGVWGRYNEQFF; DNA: TGTGCCAGCAGCGTAGGGGTCTGGGGTCGCTACAATGAGCAGTTCTTC
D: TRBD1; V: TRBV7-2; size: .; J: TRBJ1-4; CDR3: CASSFTGGFDEKLFF; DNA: TGTGCCAGCAGCTTTACAGGGGGCTTTGATGAAAAACTGTTTTTT
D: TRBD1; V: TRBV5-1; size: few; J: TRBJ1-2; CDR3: CASSPDSTGDYGYTF; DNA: TGCGCCAGCAGCCCGGATTCGACAGGGGACTATGGCTACACCTTC
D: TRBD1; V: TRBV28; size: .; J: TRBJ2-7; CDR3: CASSPSGQKFYEQYF; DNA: TGTGCCAGCAGTCCCTCGGGACAGAAATTCTACGAGCAGTACTTC
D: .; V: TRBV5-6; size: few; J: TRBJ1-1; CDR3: CASSLEVSRTNTEAFF; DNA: TGTGCCAGCAGCTTGGAAGTAAGCCGGACGAACACTGAAGCTTTCTTT
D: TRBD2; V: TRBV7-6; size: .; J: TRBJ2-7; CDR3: CASSLRGLAGSRYEQYF; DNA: TGTGCCAGCAGCTTAAGGGGGCTAGCGGGGTCCCGCTACGAGCAGTACTTC
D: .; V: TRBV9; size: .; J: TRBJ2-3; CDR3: CASSVGAVAPDTQYF; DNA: TGTGCCAGCAGCGTAGGGGCGGTAGCGCCAGATACGCAGTATTTT